This T cell receptor beta chain appears in the sequencing data of a study of T cell responses to AZD1222 COVID-19 vaccine. On the study more broadly: Whether given at about 4 or about 12 weeks, second doses were pooled. Study-wide findings and caveats: Nearly half of the spike-specific TCRs reportedly recognize variant regions that carry no mutations.

The germline gives CDR1 SGHNT, CDR2 YYREEE (reference sequence). Trimming pared 3 bases from V and 1 base from J, leaving 10 bases between. This CDR3 has 14 amino acids. A note on this clone: Its cognate antigen is unknown.

Clones were read by immunoSEQ multiplex PCR, and TCRdb kept only the in-frame ones, dropping some. Among more than 95,000 clones, about 90% were seen once, and the ten largest hold approximately 9%. The source is an adult in good health. The chain joins TRBV5-4 to TRBJ1-1; D is unresolved. Sample: peripheral blood, taken on day 0 of AZD1222 vaccination. The CDR3 loop is CASSSGLQNTEAFF. The CDR3 region has the DNA TGTGCCAGCAGCTCTGGATTACAGAACACTGAAGCTTTCTTT.